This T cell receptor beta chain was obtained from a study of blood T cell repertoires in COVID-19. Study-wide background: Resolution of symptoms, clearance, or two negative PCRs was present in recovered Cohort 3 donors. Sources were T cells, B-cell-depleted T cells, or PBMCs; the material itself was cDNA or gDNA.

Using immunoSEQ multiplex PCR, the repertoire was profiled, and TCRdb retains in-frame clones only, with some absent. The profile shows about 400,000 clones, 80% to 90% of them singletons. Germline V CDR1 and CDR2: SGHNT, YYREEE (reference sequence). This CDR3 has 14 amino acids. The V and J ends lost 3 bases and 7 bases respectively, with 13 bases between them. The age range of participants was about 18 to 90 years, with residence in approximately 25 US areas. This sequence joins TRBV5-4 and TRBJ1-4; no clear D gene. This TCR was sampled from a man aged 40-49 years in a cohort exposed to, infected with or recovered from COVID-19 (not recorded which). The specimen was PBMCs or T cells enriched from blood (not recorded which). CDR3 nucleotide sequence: TGTGCCAGCAGCTCAGGATTAGGTCCTGAAAAACTGTTTTTT. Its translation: CASSSGLGPEKLFF.